This paragraph reports one T cell receptor beta chain. Its antigen is as yet unknown. These data originate in a study of cytomegalovirus exposure and HLA in healthy donors. The CDR3 has 17 amino acids. Germline CDR1 SGDLS, CDR2 YYNGEE. Trimming removed 1 base from V and 2 bases from J; junction bases left unmatched: 9. 60 Vbeta and 13 Jbeta primers were used in PCR. Assay: immunoSEQ multiplex PCR; the TCRdb copy retains only in-frame clones and omits some. The sample records around 93,000 clones, approximately 80% being singletons. Broader study findings: A link between a missense DCLRE1C variant and TCR beta V- and J-gene trimming emerged from a later analysis. There were approximately 150 TCR beta chains listed as cytomegalovirus-associated.

This clonotype was sampled from a middle-aged woman in good health and CMV-seronegative. The gene calls are TRBV9 and TRBJ2-5; 9 bases match TRBD2. Specimen: PBMCs. The CDR3 region has the DNA TGTGCCAGCAGCGTAACAGCGGGAGGCCCCAGACAAGAGACCCAGTACTTC. Translating gives CASSVTAGGPRQETQYF.